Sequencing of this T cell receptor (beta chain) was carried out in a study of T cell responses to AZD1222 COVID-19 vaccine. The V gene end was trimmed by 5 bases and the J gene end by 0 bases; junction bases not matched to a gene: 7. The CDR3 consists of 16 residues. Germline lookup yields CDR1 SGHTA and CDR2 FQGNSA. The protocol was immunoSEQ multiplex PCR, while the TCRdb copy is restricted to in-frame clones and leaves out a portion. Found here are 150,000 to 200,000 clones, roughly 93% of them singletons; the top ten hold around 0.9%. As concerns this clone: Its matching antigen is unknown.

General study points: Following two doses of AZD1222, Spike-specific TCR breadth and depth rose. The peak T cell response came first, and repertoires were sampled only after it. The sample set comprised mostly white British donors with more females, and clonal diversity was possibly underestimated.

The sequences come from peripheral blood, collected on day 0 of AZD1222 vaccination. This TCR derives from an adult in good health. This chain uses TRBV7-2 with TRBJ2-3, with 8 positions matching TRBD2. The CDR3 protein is CASSPDRTSSTDTQYF. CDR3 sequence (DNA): TGTGCCAGCAGCCCGGACCGGACTAGCAGCACAGATACGCAGTATTTT.